The entry that follows covers one T cell receptor (beta chain) sequence. Antigen specificity is unknown. Germline CDR1 LGHNA, CDR2 YNFKEQ. V was clipped by 1 base and J by 5 bases, with 15 bases between them. This CDR3 is 16 amino acids long. Viral peptide pool expansion of antigen-specific CD4+ T cells preceded sequencing in the ViraFEST assay. Culture proceeded for roughly ten days, and CD4+ T cells were then isolated. All participants had two doses of either the BNT162b2 or mRNA-1273 vaccine. Here immunoSEQ multiplex PCR was the method, and the copy in TCRdb shows in-frame clones only, minus some. The table records 67,000 or so clones, about 80% of them present only once. This sample was included in a study of vaccination effects on CD4 cells after COVID-19.

The sample was CD4+ T cells from PBMCs cultured with HCoV-229E spike peptides, taken after COVID-19 vaccination. J is TRBJ2-1 and V is TRBV4-2, with D hard to call. This clonotype was sampled from a human donor who received a COVID-19 vaccine. In DNA, the CDR3 is TGTGCCAGCAGCCAAGGAGAGGCTACACGAAACAATGAGCAGTTCTTC. Protein: CASSQGEATRNNEQFF.